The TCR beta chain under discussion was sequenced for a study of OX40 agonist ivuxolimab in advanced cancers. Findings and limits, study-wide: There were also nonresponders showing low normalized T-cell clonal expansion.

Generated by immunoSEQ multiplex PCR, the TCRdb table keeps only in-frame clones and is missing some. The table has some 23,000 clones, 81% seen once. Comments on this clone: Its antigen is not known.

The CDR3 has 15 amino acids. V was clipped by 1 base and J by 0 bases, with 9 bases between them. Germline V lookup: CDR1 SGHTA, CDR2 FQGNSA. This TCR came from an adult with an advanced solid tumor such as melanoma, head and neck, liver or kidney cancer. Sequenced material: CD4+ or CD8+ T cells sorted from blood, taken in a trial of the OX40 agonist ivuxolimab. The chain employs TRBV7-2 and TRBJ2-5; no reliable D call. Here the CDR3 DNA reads TGTGCCAGCAGCTTAGATGGGTCAGACCAAGAGACCCAGTACTTC. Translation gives CASSLDGSDQETQYF.